This is a list of T cell receptor beta chains from one sample in a study of T cells in Graves' hyperthyroidism and ophthalmopathy. TCRdb reprocessed the multiplex PCR reads with MiXCR, giving one entry per CDR3 protein. There are a few hundred thousand distinct CDR3 sequences in the sample; 14% occur only once, and roughly 13% lies in the top ten. Sequences were obtained from blood. The receptor source for this set is a woman aged 40 to 55 with Graves' hyperthyroidism. CDR3s include the opening cysteine and the closing phenylalanine or tryptophan. Fields, in order: J gene, V gene, CDR3 protein.

>TRBJ2-2|TRBV4-1
CASRGQSGELFF
>TRBJ2-3|TRBV15
CATGTSRLDTQYF
>TRBJ2-1|TRBV19
CASSIDKREVNEQFF
>TRBJ2-3|TRBV5-1
CASSLDAGASTDTQYF
>TRBJ1-2|TRBV5-1
CASSWTTGKGGGYTF
>TRBJ2-2|TRBV7-3
CASSPNGVPGELFF
>TRBJ1-5|TRBV12-3/TRBV12-4
CASSRGQGLGNQPQHF
>TRBJ2-3|TRBV6-1
CASSPPLGGGTDTQYF
>TRBJ1-5|TRBV6-8
CASSKTVFSNQPQHF
>TRBJ2-7|TRBV28
CASSPDGYANEQYF
>TRBJ2-3|TRBV6-1
CASSVRTSGGTTDTQYF
>TRBJ2-6|TRBV28
CASSLRKGGSGANVLTF
>TRBJ2-3|TRBV5-1
CASSATQSTDTQYF
>TRBJ2-7|TRBV7-8
CASSLEAEITYEQYF
>TRBJ2-7|TRBV6-1
CASTATSGSTYEQYF
>TRBJ2-1|TRBV24-1
CATSDGGQGAGNEQFF
>TRBJ2-2|TRBV5-1
CASSPTDRSNTGELFF